A selection of T cell receptor beta chains follows, all from one sample in a study of shared clonotypes between healthy human individuals. Sequencing used immunoSEQ multiplex PCR; TCRdb keeps in-frame clones, though not all of them. This table holds 2,500,000 or so clones, 85% to 95% found once. Sequencing was carried out using naive CD4+ T cells sorted from blood. These receptors were obtained from a man aged 18 to 29 in good health. The conserved cysteine and the conserved F or W are not part of the CDR3 here.

TRBV30 | AWKGGLNQPQH
TRBV2 | ASRGTEYQETQY
TRBV21-1 | ASSKRIATGWVPEAF
TRBV10-1 | ASSERGHLTPYEQY
TRBV5-8 | ASSFGQGADTQY
TRBV10-1 | ASSESQGTQY
TRBV15 | ATSRRLAGGQVLF
TRBV4-1 | ASSQAMGSPYEQY
TRBV10-1 | ASSAASGGYNEQF
TRBV19 | ASRRGQLLNTEAF